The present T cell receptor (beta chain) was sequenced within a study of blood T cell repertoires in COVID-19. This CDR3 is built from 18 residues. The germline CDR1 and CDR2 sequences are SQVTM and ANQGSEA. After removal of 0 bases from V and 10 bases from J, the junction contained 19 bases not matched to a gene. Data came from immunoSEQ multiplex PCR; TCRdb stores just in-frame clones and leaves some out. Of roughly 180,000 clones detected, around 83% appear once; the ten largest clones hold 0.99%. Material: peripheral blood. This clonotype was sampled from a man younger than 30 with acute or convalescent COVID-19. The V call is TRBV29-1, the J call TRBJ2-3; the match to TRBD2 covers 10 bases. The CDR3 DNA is TGCAGCGTTGAAGAACAATCGTATGCTAGCGGGGGCCAGTGGGCGCAGTATTTT. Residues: CSVEEQSYASGGQWAQYF.